This T cell receptor (beta chain) is from a study of T cell responses to AZD1222 COVID-19 vaccine (dated by TCRdb to the early 2020s). Looking at the study overall: A total of around 240 trial participants underwent TCR sequencing, of whom nearly 210 had received two doses of AZD1222 and some 25 had received two doses of the MenACWY control vaccine. Trial participants were enrolled into age subgroups of 18-55, 56-69 and 70-plus years, which contained roughly 140, 27 and 60 TCR-sequenced participants, respectively. Overall results and qualifications from the work: Only six AZD1222 recipients were SARS-CoV-2 seropositive at baseline, limiting conclusions about previously exposed vaccinees. The 56-69-year group was small, and its depth increase did not reach significance, likely because of low power. After two AZD1222 doses, both the breadth and the depth of spike-specific TCRs were significantly higher than at day 0 and than in MenACWY recipients. Reportedly, almost half of the unique spike-specific TCRs recognized epitopes lying outside the regions that are mutated in the B.1.351 and B.1.1.7 variants. CD4 TCRs associated with the vaccine covered the entire spike protein, and the dominant responses were in regions 160-218 and 743-854. Most participants were white British and females outnumbered males, and the authors suggested that clonal diversity may have been underestimated. Because no day 14 peak-response samples were available, repertoires were characterized only after the peak T cell response.

CDR1 SGHTA and CDR2 FQGNSA are derived from the germline V gene. The CDR3 contains 16 residues, cysteine and phenylalanine counted. The kept DNA is CDR3 alone, 48 bases in frame from the first base. V is shortened by 2 bases, J by 3 bases, and the region joining them spans 16 bases. Taken with the paper, the label for time point translates to: about 28 days (+/-7) after the second vaccine dose. AZD1222 recipients whose second dose came at about 4 weeks and those whose second dose came at about 12 weeks were combined into one group, since spike-specific TCR depth and breadth did not differ between the two schedules. Samples from vaccinated people were obtained from the UK trials COV001 and COV002, which included a single-blind randomized controlled phase 2/3 trial of AZD1222 (ChAdOx1 nCoV-19) in healthy adults. Trial participant PBMC samples were collected at day 0 and day 28 after the second dose for TCRbeta chain sequencing.

About this clone itself: The antigen it recognizes is unknown. Per-base quality was not reported, and no clone a single base away is much larger than it.

The CDR3 regions of human TCRbeta chains were analyzed by immunosequencing. The authors' pipeline ran thus. TCRs in the repertoires were compared against a reference library of SARS-CoV-2-specific TCRs that had been generated with the MIRA antigen-specificity platform. Breadth meant the fraction of unique TCRs that were SARS-CoV-2-associated, whereas depth meant the fraction of total T cells that were SARS-CoV-2-associated. Using the MIRA data, every spike-specific TCR was mapped to the spike region that the TCR reacted to and assigned to either a CD4 or a CD8 class. Log10-transformed breadth and depth values were compared by one-way ANOVA with Sidak's multiple comparisons tests. TCRdb limited this immuneACCESS table to in-frame rearrangements with V and J called. A share of clones is missing; checked studies link under half to unresolved V genes, and the rest is unexplained. Clonal size and the V and J genes are those of that table, whereas D and trimming came from the DNA. Counted in this sample were approximately 160,000 clones; 90% to 95% of them appeared once. The ten top clones hold roughly 5.6% of the sample.

This TCR derives from an adult who received the AZD1222 COVID-19 vaccine. Sequencing was performed on peripheral blood, taken 28 days after the second AZD1222 dose. This chain joins TRBV7-2 to TRBJ1-1, and perhaps TRBD1 as D gene, on 6 matching bases. The nucleotide sequence is TGTGCCAGCAGCTTATATGGGGGCAGGGAGGACACTGAAGCTTTCTTT. The translation is CASSLYGGREDTEAFF.